This is a list of T cell receptor beta chains from one sample in a study of tumor-infiltrating lymphocytes in localized non-small cell lung cancer. Data came from immunoSEQ multiplex PCR; TCRdb stores just in-frame clones and leaves some out. The sample records over 10,000 clones, about four fifths being singletons. The sequenced sample was lung tumor tissue. The receptor set was obtained from a human donor with non-small cell lung cancer. The CDR3 runs from the conserved cysteine through the conserved F or W. A D gene is named only where the DNA matches it firmly. Clone size is given for some rows only: seen once, a few or many times, or a class if the clone is expanded.

j_call | clone_size | v_call | d_call | cdr3_aa | cdr3_nt
TRBJ2-5 | - | TRBV4-3 | - | CASSQGVGGLVGTQYF | TGCGCCAGCAGCCAAGGCGTGGGGGGTCTGGTTGGGACCCAGTACTTC
TRBJ2-3 | - | TRBV4-2 | - | CASSRALTDTQYF | TGTGCCAGCAGCCGGGCCCTAACAGATACGCAGTATTTT
TRBJ1-1 | - | TRBV7-2 | TRBD1 | CASSQGQEVVVAFF | TGTGCCAGCAGCCAGGGACAGGAAGTGGTGGTTGCTTTCTTT
TRBJ2-1 | - | TRBV9 | - | CASSFRVSSYNEQFF | TGTGCCAGCAGCTTCAGAGTGAGCTCCTACAATGAGCAGTTCTTC
TRBJ2-1 | - | TRBV12-5 | - | CASDRPGLYNEQFF | TGTGCTAGTGATCGTCCGGGACTTTACAATGAGCAGTTCTTC
TRBJ1-6 | few | TRBV30 | TRBD1 | CAWDSHRGTNSPLHF | TGTGCCTGGGATTCGCACAGGGGTACAAATTCACCCCTCCACTTT
TRBJ2-7 | - | TRBV7-2 | TRBD2 | CASSSGTSASYEQYF | TGTGCCAGCAGCTCCGGGACTAGCGCCTCCTACGAGCAGTACTTC
TRBJ1-2 | - | TRBV28 | - | CASSLSGFYGYTF | TGTGCCAGCAGTTTGAGCGGATTCTATGGCTACACCTTC
TRBJ2-2 | - | TRBV2 | - | CASSVATGELFF | TGTGCCAGCAGTGTTGCCACCGGGGAGCTGTTTTTT
TRBJ2-1 | - | TRBV7-9 | - | CASSLAAGPMGGEQFF | TGTGCCAGCAGCTTAGCCGCGGGACCCATGGGAGGTGAGCAGTTCTTC
TRBJ2-3 | - | TRBV5-1 | TRBD2 | CASSPPLAGAADTQYF | TGCGCCAGCAGTCCTCCTCTAGCGGGAGCGGCAGATACGCAGTATTTT
TRBJ2-7 | - | TRBV18 | - | CASSYEGSSYEQYF | TGTGCCAGCTCATACGAAGGGAGCTCCTACGAGCAGTACTTC
TRBJ1-1 | - | TRBV7-2 | - | CASSLLLGNTEAFF | TGTGCCAGCAGCTTATTGCTGGGGAACACTGAAGCTTTCTTT
TRBJ2-4 | - | TRBV6-6 | TRBD1 | CASRRPGQGKNIQYF | TGTGCCAGCAGACGGCCGGGACAGGGGAAAAACATTCAGTACTTC
TRBJ2-5 | - | TRBV29-1 | TRBD2 | CSVVGGLVDQYF | TGCAGCGTTGTAGGGGGACTAGTCGACCAGTACTTC
TRBJ1-2 | - | TRBV5-1 | - | CASSLEPGTYGYTF | TGCGCCAGCAGCTTGGAGCCAGGGACCTATGGCTACACCTTC
TRBJ1-6 | - | TRBV19 | - | CASSIPQNSPLHF | TGTGCCAGTAGTATTCCTCAAAATTCACCCCTCCACTTT
TRBJ1-1 | - | TRBV28 | - | CASSPGDRRNTEAFF | TGTGCCAGCAGCCCGGGTGACAGGAGGAACACTGAAGCTTTCTTT
TRBJ1-4 | - | TRBV6-1 | - | CASSSYRVTNEKLFF | TGTGCCAGCAGTTCCTACAGGGTGACTAATGAAAAACTGTTTTTT
TRBJ2-7 | - | TRBV6-6 | - | CASSYGYYEQYF | TGTGCCAGCAGTTACGGGTACTACGAGCAGTACTTC
TRBJ2-7 | few | TRBV28 | - | CASLDTSYEQYF | TGTGCCAGCTTGGACACTTCCTACGAGCAGTACTTC
TRBJ2-4 | - | TRBV15 | - | CATSRDRTSKNIQYF | TGTGCCACCAGCAGAGATCGGACAAGCAAAAACATTCAGTACTTC
TRBJ2-1 | - | TRBV7-9 | - | CASSLALAAQFF | TGTGCCAGCAGCTTAGCGCTAGCCGCGCAGTTCTTC
TRBJ1-2 | - | TRBV9 | - | CASSVGQAGRSYGYTF | TGTGCCAGCAGCGTAGGACAGGCGGGGAGAAGCTATGGCTACACCTTC
TRBJ2-1 | - | TRBV5-1 | TRBD2 | CASSLDQRTSIYNEQFF | TGCGCCAGCAGCTTGGACCAGCGGACTAGCATTTACAATGAGCAGTTCTTC
TRBJ1-1 | - | TRBV5-5 | TRBD1 | CASSLGRGATEAFF | TGTGCCAGCAGCTTAGGCAGGGGGGCCACTGAAGCTTTCTTT
TRBJ2-2 | - | TRBV15 | - | CATSTLVGELFF | TGTGCCACCAGCACTCTGGTCGGGGAGCTGTTTTTT
TRBJ1-5 | - | TRBV2 | - | CASSSTGFPQHF | TGTGCCAGCAGTAGTACAGGGTTCCCCCAGCATTTT
TRBJ1-3 | - | TRBV19 | - | CASSINRNSGNTIYF | TGTGCCAGTAGTATCAACCGAAATTCTGGAAACACCATATATTTT
TRBJ1-5 | - | TRBV18 | - | CASSPGRGNQPQHF | TGTGCCAGCTCACCCGGGAGGGGAAATCAGCCCCAGCATTTT
TRBJ2-1 | - | TRBV5-4 | - | CASSFTEYNEQFF | TGTGCCAGCAGCTTTACCGAATACAATGAGCAGTTCTTC
TRBJ2-4 | - | TRBV6-6 | - | CASSRGTVGDIQYF | TGTGCCAGCAGTCGCGGGACAGTAGGCGACATTCAGTACTTC
TRBJ2-5 | - | TRBV6-5 | - | CASSSPRGAQETQYF | TGTGCCAGCAGCTCCCCTCGCGGAGCACAAGAGACCCAGTACTTC
TRBJ1-2 | - | TRBV13 | - | CASSSLGTLEGSYGYTF | TGTGCCAGCAGCTCCCTCGGGACTCTCGAGGGGAGCTATGGCTACACCTTC
TRBJ1-3 | - | TRBV25-1 | - | CASSAGVGNTIYF | TGTGCCAGCAGTGCAGGGGTAGGAAACACCATATATTTT
TRBJ2-6 | - | TRBV11-2 | - | CASSLGSSGANVLTF | TGTGCCAGCAGCTTAGGTAGCTCTGGGGCCAACGTCCTGACTTTC
TRBJ1-1 | - | TRBV7-9 | - | CASSLGGQGGRWTEAFF | TGTGCCAGCAGCTTAGGGGGGCAGGGAGGGAGGTGGACTGAAGCTTTCTTT
TRBJ1-2 | - | TRBV27 | TRBD1 | CASPKEGQPTYNYGYTF | TGTGCCAGCCCAAAAGAGGGACAGCCTACTTATAACTATGGCTACACCTTC
TRBJ2-6 | - | TRBV5-8 | - | CASSRYRQDNSGANVLTF | TGTGCCAGCAGCCGTTACCGACAGGACAACTCTGGGGCCAACGTCCTGACTTTC
TRBJ2-3 | - | TRBV7-2 | TRBD1 | CASSFDRGRTDTQYF | TGTGCCAGCAGCTTCGACAGGGGTCGCACAGATACGCAGTATTTT
TRBJ2-7 | - | TRBV7-2 | - | CASSLGGKSYEQYF | TGTGCCAGCAGCTTAGGGGGGAAATCCTACGAGCAGTACTTC
TRBJ1-5 | - | TRBV11-2 | TRBD1 | CASAGTGSNQPQHF | TGTGCCAGCGCCGGGACAGGGTCCAATCAGCCCCAGCATTTT
TRBJ2-7 | - | TRBV11-3 | - | CASSLGPSAEQYF | TGTGCCAGCAGCTTAGGACCGTCCGCCGAGCAGTACTTC